Following are 32 T cell receptor beta chains from one sample sequenced in a study of blood T cells in healthy people across ages (dated by TCRdb to about 2015). The library was produced with 5' RACE. The reads were generated on an Illumina HiSeq 2500. The second PCR ran for about 6 to 12 cycles and used a J-beta primer mix along with a sample-barcoded 5' primer. Using fastp at Q25 and MiXCR, TCRdb reprocessed the public reads and kept productive beta chains. Every CDR3 protein is listed once, alongside the most common genes and DNA of its rows. The sample records around 710,000 distinct CDR3 sequences, roughly 41% of which are singletons. The ten largest account for 20% of the sample. Sequencing was performed on blood. The receptors shown here come from a woman aged 60 to 75 in good health.

The V and J genes are TRBV5-1 and TRBJ2-3, with 10 bases fitting TRBD2. The V gene end was trimmed by 4 bases and the J gene end by 4 bases; junction bases not matched to a gene: 9. This CDR3 spans 16 amino acids. Germline CDR1 and CDR2: SGHRS and YFSETQ. The CDR3 spells CASSSLLAGVSDTQYF. The CDR3 nucleotides read TGCGCCAGCAGCAGCCTGCTAGCGGGAGTGTCAGATACGCAGTATTTT.

This clonotype was detected many times. The chain carries TRBV20-1 and TRBJ2-4, with D tentatively TRBD2 (6 bases). The CDR3 loop spans 14 amino acids. Trimming removed 6 bases at V and 0 bases at J, with 12 bases between. In germline, CDR1 is DFQATT, CDR2 SNEGSKA (reference sequence). The CDR3 protein is CSAGPGVAKNIQYF. The DNA for the CDR3 is TGCAGTGCCGGCCCGGGGGTAGCCAAAAACATTCAGTACTTC.

V and J are TRBV5-1 and TRBJ2-7; 12 nucleotides match TRBD2. The CDR3 is 17 amino acids. CDR1 and CDR2 from the germline V gene are SGHRS and YFSETQ. V trimming: 3 bases; J trimming: 7 bases; junction bases outside the gene matches: 14. For the CDR3, the DNA is TGCGCCAGCAGCTCTATACTTCTAGCGGGAGGGCCTGGGGAGCAGTACTTC. Translation gives CASSSILLAGGPGEQYF.

The chain links TRBV7-2 to TRBJ2-5; TRBD2 matches at 9 bases. This CDR3 region has 16 residues. Trimming removed 4 bases from V and 11 bases from J; junction bases left unmatched: 17. Germline V gene lookup returns CDR1 SGHTA and CDR2 FQGNSA. The CDR3 loop is CASSWSGGGGGDEQYF. In nucleotides, the CDR3 is TGTGCCAGCAGCTGGTCTGGCGGGGGGGGCGGCGATGAGCAGTACTTC.

As regards this clonotype: One junction end disagrees with the germline gene, perhaps due to a read error. V gene TRBV7-9 combines with J gene TRBJ1-2; D perhaps matches TRBD1 (5 bases). Germline-derived CDR1 and CDR2 are SEHNR and FQNEAQ (reference sequence). The CDR3 totals 12 residues. CDR3 region: CSSSLPAGVYTF. DNA of the CDR3: TGTTCCAGCAGCTTACCCGCGGGGGTCTACACCTTC.

The sample holds a few counts of this clonotype. The V call is TRBV20-1, the J call TRBJ2-1; D gene uncertain. The V gene's germline CDR1 is DFQATT and CDR2 SNEGSKA (reference sequence). V dropped 3 bases and J dropped 0 bases, with 6 bases sitting between them. This CDR3 region has 13 residues. For the CDR3, the DNA is TGCAGTGCTAGCGGGCGCTCCTACAATGAGCAGTTCTTC. The encoded protein is CSASGRSYNEQFF.

The chain joins TRBV10-3 to TRBJ1-2; D not resolved. CDR3 length: 15 amino acids. Trimming stripped 4 bases from V and 2 bases from J, with 14 bases between. The germline V gene encodes CDR1 ENHRY and CDR2 SYGVKD. The CDR3 loop is CAISVFRVTNYGYTF. The DNA for the CDR3 is TGTGCCATCAGTGTCTTTCGGGTCACAAACTATGGCTACACCTTC.

This clonotype was observed a few times. The V gene is TRBV5-1, the J gene TRBJ2-2, with 13 bases matching TRBD2. There are 18 residues in the CDR3. Per germline, CDR1 SGHRS and CDR2 YFSETQ. The V segment lost 2 bases and the J segment 0 bases; nucleotides outside the gene matches: 4. The CDR3 DNA is TGCGCCAGCAGCTTACTAGCGGGAGGGCCGTCGAACACCGGGGAGCTGTTTTTT. Translated, it gives CASSLLAGGPSNTGELFF.

This chain uses TRBV28 with TRBJ1-2; D is unclear. Germline CDR1 and CDR2: MDHEN and SYDVKM. The CDR3 covers 13 residues. Trimming shortened V by 5 bases and J by 6 bases, and 13 bases separated the two germline ends. CDR3 in amino acids: CASSVLEQHGYTF. The CDR3 DNA reads as TGTGCCAGCAGTGTATTAGAACAGCATGGCTACACCTTC.

The V and J genes are TRBV20-1 and TRBJ2-7, with D possibly called TRBD1 or TRBD2 (5 bases each). Germline V gives CDR1 DFQATT, CDR2 SNEGSKA (reference sequence). Trimming removed 3 bases from V and 6 bases from J, with 18 bases in between. The length of the CDR3 is 14 residues. The CDR3 DNA reads as TGCAGTGCTAGTCCCGGGACGGCTAAGGGCGAGCAGTACTTC. Its translation is CSASPGTAKGEQYF.

At least ten counts were recorded for this clonotype. This rearrangement joins TRBV6-6 to TRBJ2-5; tentatively, D is TRBD1 (5 bases). Per the germline V gene, CDR1 is MNHNY and CDR2 is SVGAGI (reference sequence). The V end was cut by 0 bases, the J end by 5 bases, with 7 bases between. The CDR3 loop spans 13 amino acids. The chain's CDR3 is CASSYSGRETQYF. The CDR3 DNA sequence: TGTGCCAGCAGTTACTCGGGGCGGGAGACCCAGTACTTC.

In this sample, this clonotype turned up a few times. This rearrangement joins TRBV20-1 to TRBJ2-7; the D gene is possibly TRBD1 (6 bases). The germline CDR1 and CDR2 sequences are DFQATT and SNEGSKA (reference sequence). V was pared by 5 bases and J by 0 bases, with 11 bases between. CDR3 length equals 13 residues. The CDR3, as DNA: TGCAGTGCTCCCCGGGACAACTCCTACGAGCAGTACTTC. This encodes CSAPRDNSYEQYF.

The chain joins TRBV20-1 to TRBJ2-5, with 8 bases fitting TRBD1. The V segment lost 4 bases and the J segment 5 bases; nucleotides outside the gene matches: 6. This CDR3 is built from 13 residues. Per the germline V gene, CDR1 is DFQATT and CDR2 is SNEGSKA (reference sequence). Written as DNA, the CDR3 is TGCAGTGCTACCGGCGACAGGGGTGAGACCCAGTACTTC. Protein: CSATGDRGETQYF.

This clonotype was seen more than once but under ten times. The chain is built from TRBV4-3 and TRBJ2-3, with D perhaps matching TRBD2 (6 bases). CDR3 length equals 16 residues. The germline V gene encodes CDR1 LGHNA and CDR2 YSLEER. Between the trimmed V and J ends, which lost 0 bases and 6 bases, there was a span of 16 bases. This CDR3 is CASSQEETGVGDTQYF. The CDR3 DNA is TGCGCCAGCAGCCAAGAGGAAACGGGAGTCGGTGATACGCAGTATTTT.

CDR3 amino acids: CASSLTPSGATYNEQFF. The CDR3 DNA sequence: TGTGCCAGCAGCTTAACCCCTAGCGGGGCTACCTACAATGAGCAGTTCTTC. The chain has TRBV7-3 and TRBJ2-1; the match to TRBD2 covers 9 bases. V dropped 0 bases and J dropped 2; count of bases not matched to a gene: 5. Germline-derived CDR1 and CDR2 are SGHTA and FQGTGA. The CDR3 is made up of 17 amino acids.

This chain connects TRBV5-1 to TRBJ2-6, with a weak D call TRBD1 (5 bases). Germline loops: CDR1 SGHRS, CDR2 YFSETQ. This CDR3 spans 16 amino acids. V lost 3 bases and J 0 bases, leaving 10 bases between the germline ends. In DNA, the CDR3 is TGCGCCAGCAGCTCCGACAGCTACTCTGGGGCCAACGTCCTGACTTTC. This encodes CASSSDSYSGANVLTF.

V and J are TRBV24-1 and TRBJ1-1; D is possibly TRBD1 (6 bases). CDR1 KGHDR and CDR2 SFDVKD come from the germline V gene. CDR3 length: 16 residues. V was shortened by 2 bases and J by 5 bases, with 17 bases between the two germline ends. The CDR3 loop reads CATSDSRGGGETEAFF. CDR3 sequence (DNA): TGTGCCACCAGTGATTCCCGGGGGGGGGGCGAAACTGAAGCTTTCTTT.

The V call is TRBV20-1, the J call TRBJ1-1; D is unclear. Germline V gene sequence: CDR1 DFQATT, CDR2 SNEGSKA (reference sequence). The CDR3 has 14 residues. V shed 4 bases and J shed 9 bases, with 21 bases lying between them. This CDR3 reads CSATRRSSRTQAFF. Written as DNA, the CDR3 is TGCAGTGCTACTCGAAGGTCGTCTAGGACCCAAGCTTTCTTT.

This clonotype was observed a handful of times. The chain couples TRBV6-5 to TRBJ2-3; D is uncertain. The germline V and J ends were trimmed by 5 bases and 5 bases, with 14 bases remaining between them. The CDR3 sequence is 14 residues long. CDR1 MNHEY and CDR2 SVGAGI come from the germline V gene. CDR3: CASSRSEMGDTQYF. The CDR3 DNA reads TGTGCCAGCAGTAGGAGCGAGATGGGAGATACGCAGTATTTT.

Concerning this clonotype: A single base separates this from a much larger clone, so it may be a read error. The chain joins TRBV7-2 to TRBJ2-5; TRBD2 might be the D (6 bases). V was pared by 7 bases and J by 11 bases, with 23 bases between. This CDR3 is built from 14 residues. Germline CDR1 reads SGHTA; CDR2 reads FQGNSA. Written as DNA, the CDR3 is TGTGCCAGCAACCCGGGCGGGAAGGGCAATGAGCAGTACTTC. Its protein product is CASNPGGKGNEQYF.

About this clonotype: The junction differs from germline at one of its ends, possibly a read error. The genes are TRBV7-9 and TRBJ2-7; D is uncertain. The germline V gene has CDR1 SEHNR and CDR2 FQNEAQ (reference sequence). The CDR3 runs to 13 residues. For the CDR3, the DNA is TGTGCCAGCGGTCTGTCCCAGACCTACGAGCAGCACTTC. Amino acids: CASGLSQTYEQHF.

This chain connects TRBV27 to TRBJ2-7; TRBD1 agrees at 12 bases. Germline V CDR1 and CDR2: MNHEY, SMNVEV (reference sequence). The CDR3 contains 20 residues. Trimming removed 8 bases from V and 7 bases from J; junction bases left unmatched: 27. The chain's CDR3 is CASHPAGTGGRSGSSDEQYF. In DNA, the CDR3 is TGTGCCAGCCATCCAGCCGGGACAGGGGGCCGTAGCGGGAGTAGCGATGAGCAGTACTTC.

The V call is TRBV7-9, the J call TRBJ2-2; D is unresolved. The germline CDR1 and CDR2 sequences are SEHNR and FQNEAQ (reference sequence). This CDR3 has 14 amino acids. Trimming removed 2 bases from V and 4 bases from J, with 8 bases in between. The chain's CDR3 is CASSLQGSTGELFF. The CDR3 nucleotides are TGTGCCAGCAGCTTACAAGGGTCCACCGGGGAGCTGTTTTTT. Combining the CDR3 with reference TRBV7-9 and TRBJ2-2 gives the whole variable domain DTGVSQNPRHKITKRGQNVTFRCDPISEHNRLYWYRQTLGQGPEFLTYFQNEAQLEKSRLLSDRFSAERPKGSFSTLEIQRTEQGDSAMYLCASSLQGSTGELFFGEGSRLTVL.

This clonotype was seen repeatedly, ten times or more. The chain couples TRBV29-1 to TRBJ2-7; 7 bases are shared with TRBD2. The V gene's germline CDR1 is SQVTM and CDR2 ANQGSEA. With 6 bases clipped from V and 2 bases from J, the junction kept 13 bases outside the gene matches. The CDR3 is 15 residues long. CDR3 protein: CSVAALAAMAYEQYF. CDR3 nucleotide sequence: TGCAGCGTCGCCGCTCTAGCGGCGATGGCCTACGAGCAGTACTTC.

This clonotype showed up many times. This rearrangement joins TRBV29-1 to TRBJ2-5; D is possibly TRBD2 (6 bases). The CDR3 length is 12 residues. Germline lookup yields CDR1 SQVTM and CDR2 ANQGSEA. Trimming removed 7 bases from V and 5 bases from J, with 14 bases in between. The CDR3 DNA sequence: TGCAGCGCAACAGCGGAGGGGGAGACCCAGTACTTC. Its protein product is CSATAEGETQYF.

V gene TRBV3-1 combines with J gene TRBJ2-4; D perhaps matches TRBD2 (5 bases). The ends were cut back, 7 bases at V and 11 bases at J, with 18 bases in the middle. The V gene's germline CDR1 is LGHDT and CDR2 YNNKEL (reference sequence). This CDR3 is 13 amino acids long. Here the CDR3 reads CASNRGPSHVQYF. In DNA form, the CDR3 reads TGTGCCAGCAACCGAGGGCCCAGTCATGTTCAGTACTTC.

The CDR3 DNA follows: TGCGCCAGCAGCCAAGCTAGACAGGGAGACTATGGCTACACCTTC. Translating gives CASSQARQGDYGYTF. The chain uses TRBV4-3 and TRBJ1-2, with 7 bases lining up with TRBD1. This CDR3 contains 15 residues. The junction had 5 bases not matched to a gene; V was cut back by 1 base and J by 3 bases. Germline CDR1 is LGHNA and CDR2 is YSLEER.

This sequence joins TRBV2 and TRBJ1-5, with D unresolved. This CDR3 has 16 amino acids. Germline CDR1 SNHLY, CDR2 FYNNEI. V lost 6 bases and J 2 bases, leaving 17 bases between the germline ends. The CDR3 DNA reads TGTGCCAGCAGCGGCGACGGCGTCGGGCGCAATCAGCCCCAGCATTTT. This encodes CASSGDGVGRNQPQHF.

This clonotype showed up just a few times. The gene calls are TRBV12-3 or TRBV12-4 and TRBJ2-1; D remains unclear. Trimming removed 2 bases at V and 9 bases at J, with 11 bases between. The CDR3 is 13 amino acids. The CDR3 DNA reads as TGTGCCAGCAGTTTAAGTCCCGCCAGTGAGCAGTTCTTC. It encodes CASSLSPASEQFF.

This clonotype was seen a few times. The CDR3 loop is CASSQAPAGTSYEQYF. The CDR3, as DNA: TGCGCCAGCAGCCAAGCCCCGGCGGGAACTTCCTACGAGCAGTACTTC. The chain is built from TRBV4-3 and TRBJ2-7; TRBD2 might be the D (6 bases). Germline V CDR1 and CDR2: LGHNA, YSLEER. Trimming removed 1 base at V and 1 base at J, with 14 bases between. This CDR3 has 16 residues.

The chain has TRBV12-3 or TRBV12-4 and TRBJ2-1; 8 bases agree with TRBD1. This CDR3 contains 16 residues. J was trimmed by 5 bases and V by 2 bases; bases with no gene match: 8. The CDR3 bases are TGTGCCAGCAGTTTACTGGGACAGGTCCCCAACAATGAGCAGTTCTTC. It translates to CASSLLGQVPNNEQFF.

As concerns this clonotype: A much bigger clone sits one base away, suggesting this may be a read error. The rearrangement joins TRBV4-2 to TRBJ2-5; 13 nucleotides agree with TRBD2. The J call is doubtful: the DNA matches TRBJ2-7 better. The CDR3 loop spans 15 amino acids. Germline values: CDR1 LGHNA, CDR2 YNFKEQ. In DNA, the CDR3 is TGTGCCAGCAGAAGACTAGCGGGGGGACTCCACGAGCAGTACTTC. This sequence encodes CASRRLAGGLHEQYF.